This TCR beta chain was identified in a study of blood T cell repertoires in COVID-19. Study details: Samples taken during acute and convalescent COVID-19 were collected in the United States, Italy and Spain.

Participant ages covered about 18 to 100 years across 24 US areas. Categorization into cohorts depended on clinical history that participants reported. Recovered status applied to Cohort 3 donors who had two consecutive negative PCRs. It also applied to those with clearance or with symptom resolution. Clones were read by immunoSEQ multiplex PCR, and TCRdb kept only the in-frame ones, dropping some. Among about 240,000 clones listed, around 89% were seen once. Per the germline V gene, CDR1 is SGDLS and CDR2 is YYNGEE. The CDR3 consists of 13 residues. V gave up 4 bases and J gave up 3 bases, with 11 bases separating them.

This sequence originates from a woman aged 25-40 years who had recovered from COVID-19. Sequencing used PBMCs or T cells enriched from blood (not recorded which). This chain joins TRBV9 and TRBJ2-7; possibly TRBD1 for D (5 bases). The CDR3 DNA follows: TGTGCCAGCAGCCCCGACAGTTTCTACGAGCAGTACTTC. Translation gives CASSPDSFYEQYF.